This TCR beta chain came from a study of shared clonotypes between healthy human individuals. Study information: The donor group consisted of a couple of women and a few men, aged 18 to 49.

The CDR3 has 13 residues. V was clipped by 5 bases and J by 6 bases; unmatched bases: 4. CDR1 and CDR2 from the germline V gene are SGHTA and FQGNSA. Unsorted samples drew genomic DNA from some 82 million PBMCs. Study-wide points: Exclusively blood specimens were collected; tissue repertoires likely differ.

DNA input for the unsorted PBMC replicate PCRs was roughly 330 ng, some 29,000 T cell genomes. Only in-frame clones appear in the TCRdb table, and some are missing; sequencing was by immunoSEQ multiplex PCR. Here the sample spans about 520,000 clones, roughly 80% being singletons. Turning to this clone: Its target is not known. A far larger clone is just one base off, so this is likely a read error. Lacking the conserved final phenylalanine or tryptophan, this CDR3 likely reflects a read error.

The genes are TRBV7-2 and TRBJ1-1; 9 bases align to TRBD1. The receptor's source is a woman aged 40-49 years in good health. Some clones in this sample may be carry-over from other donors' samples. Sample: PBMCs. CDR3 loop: CASSTYRGPEAFS. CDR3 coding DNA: TGTGCCAGCAGCACCTACAGGGGGCCTGAAGCTTTCTCT.